This T cell receptor beta chain is drawn from a study of Ad26.COV2.S vaccination and SARS-CoV-2 variants. Study outcomes and limitations: The TCR breadth and depth analyses may have produced an underestimate of total T cell responses. Spike-specific TCR breadth was greater after Ad26.COV2.S than placebo. It was reported that spike-specific CD8+ and CD4+ T cell responses were substantially broad after vaccination.

Only in-frame clones appear in the TCRdb table, and some are missing; sequencing was by immunoSEQ multiplex PCR. The data contain 450,000 to 550,000 clones, roughly nine tenths of them singletons. This clone appeared once. The target antigen is unknown. Regarding treatment: about 20 received Ad26.COV2.S at low or high dose, single or two shots; a few received placebo; per-sample allocation not given. Samples analyzed were those drawn on day 63 after the first vaccine or placebo injection. The material sequenced was peripheral blood, taken in a trial of Ad26.COV2.S vaccine versus placebo. This TCR derives from a person aged 18-65 years who received the Ad26.COV2.S COVID-19 vaccine or a placebo.

CDR3 region: CSGKDPDTQYF. CDR3 in DNA: TGCAGTGGCAAGGACCCAGATACGCAGTATTTT. This sequence joins TRBV20-1 and TRBJ2-3; D gene uncertain. The CDR3 consists of 11 residues. Per germline, CDR1 DFQATT and CDR2 SNEGSKA (reference sequence). Trimming left V 7 bases short and J 4 bases short, with 9 bases between.